The entry below gives a single T cell receptor beta chain sequence along with its context. The antigen remains unidentified. This record comes from a study of T-cell memory formation after mild COVID-19. Germline lookup yields CDR1 SGDLS and CDR2 YYNGEE. Trimming at V came to 4 bases and at J to 3 bases, leaving 10 bases not matched to a gene. This CDR3 has 18 amino acids. Study observations and caveats: Clones that contracted from day 15 to 85 had balanced CD4/CD8; later expanders were CD4+ biased. Contracting clones localized mainly to CM and EM when CD4+ and mainly to EMRA when CD8+.

One entry per CDR3 protein, called by TCRdb with MiXCR from the 5' RACE reads. The sample lists 350,000 to 450,000 distinct CDR3 sequences, 25% to 30% seen once, with roughly 14% in the top ten. Sequenced input: PBMCs or a T cell subset sorted from them (not recorded which). J is TRBJ2-2 and V is TRBV9; 12 bases match TRBD2. The origin of this receptor is an adult woman who had mild COVID-19 (a few samples of this study predate the infection). Cell type and time point are not known. The CDR3 here is CASSPRLAGEVDTGELFF. CDR3 nucleotide sequence: TGTGCCAGCAGCCCCAGACTAGCGGGAGAGGTAGACACCGGGGAGCTGTTTTTT. Filled out from reference TRBV9 and TRBJ2-2, the complete variable domain reads DSGVTQTPKHLITATGQRVTLRCSPRSGDLSVYWYQQSLDQGLQFLIQYYNGEERAKGNILERFSAQQFPDLHSELNLSSLELGDSALYFCASSPRLAGEVDTGELFFGEGSRLTVL.